The present entry profiles one TCR beta chain with its context. What it binds is unknown. The CDR3 is made up of 16 amino acids. V lost 2 bases, J lost 0 bases, and 11 bases lay in between. Germline CDR1 and CDR2: MNHNS and SASEGT. The data originate from a study of T-cell memory formation after mild COVID-19. Looking at the study overall: TCR clusters were mostly donor specific. Findings and caveats of the study: Within pre-infection memory, some responding clones were found, suggesting cross-reactive memory joined. There was no confirmation that second-wave clones peaking on day 37 were SARS-CoV-2 specific. Mainly CM and EM harbored the contracting CD4+ clones; mainly EMRA harbored the CD8+ ones.

TCRdb used MiXCR to reprocess the 5' RACE reads, holding one entry per CDR3 protein. The profile covers approximately 290,000 distinct CDR3 sequences, with approximately 16% appearing a single time and around 23% taken by the ten largest. The sequence was collected from a man younger than 35 who had mild COVID-19 (a few samples of this study predate the infection). Cell type and time point are not known. Source material: PBMCs or a T cell subset sorted from them (not recorded which). The rearrangement joins TRBV6-1 to TRBJ1-5; D gene uncertain. This CDR3 is CASSELVGISNQPQHF. The DNA for the CDR3 is TGTGCCAGCAGTGAATTAGTCGGGATTAGCAATCAGCCCCAGCATTTT.